This entry is about one TCR beta chain. The method was immunoSEQ multiplex PCR; TCRdb's version includes in-frame clones alone and lacks a portion of them. The top ten hold approximately 1.8% of the sample, which has 25,000 to 35,000 clones, about 87% seen once. These data are taken from a study of PD-L1 blockade in urothelial cancer. Germline-derived CDR1 and CDR2 are SGDLS and YYNGEE. The germline V and J ends were trimmed by 3 bases and 6 bases, with 4 bases remaining between them. The CDR3 spans 11 residues. V and J are TRBV9 and TRBJ2-1; D unresolved. The sample here was PBMCs, taken around atezolizumab (anti-PD-L1) treatment. This sequence originates from a middle-aged man with urothelial cancer. Written as DNA, the CDR3 is TGTGCCAGCAGCGGTAGCAATGAGCAGTTCTTC. Translation: CASSGSNEQFF.